This T cell receptor beta chain was sequenced in a study of OX40 agonist ivuxolimab in advanced cancers. About the research overall: Dose-escalation patients suffered from hepatocellular carcinoma, melanoma, renal cell or head and neck cancer. Points from the study as a whole: Averaging showed that CD8+ T cells had more expanded clones than CD4+ did. At 0.1 to 3.0 mg/kg, CD4+ and CD8+ blood T cells expanded clonally by week 6.

A note on this clone: Its antigen is unidentified.

Repertoires were generated with immunoSEQ multiplex PCR, while TCRdb's copy carries only in-frame clones and drops some. The sample has about 82,000 clones, more than 80% seen once; the top ten hold 6.5% to 9%. The germline gives CDR1 MNHNS, CDR2 SASEGT. The CDR3 length is 13 residues. V was pared by 5 bases and J by 7 bases, with 6 bases of the junction left unmatched. The V and J genes are TRBV6-1 and TRBJ1-2, with 8 bases matching TRBD1. The sequenced sample was CD4+ or CD8+ T cells sorted from blood, obtained in a trial of the OX40 agonist ivuxolimab. The receptor was derived from an adult with an advanced solid tumor such as melanoma, head and neck, liver or kidney cancer. CDR3: CASSRTGTPGYTF. Written as DNA, the CDR3 is TGTGCCAGCAGTAGGACAGGGACTCCTGGCTACACCTTC.